The clone carrying this TCR beta chain was seen a handful of times. This sample is part of a study of blood T cell repertoires in COVID-19. The V and J ends lost 0 bases and 7 bases, in that order; junction bases with no gene match: 11. Germline CDR1 LNHDA, CDR2 SQIVND (reference sequence). The CDR3 loop spans 18 amino acids. The protocol was immunoSEQ multiplex PCR, while the TCRdb copy is restricted to in-frame clones and leaves out a portion. The table shows around 110,000 clones, with around 84% occurring only once. Participants were aged about 18 to 90 years, lived in some 23 US areas, and enrolled virtually.

Sequencing was performed on PBMCs or T cells enriched from blood (not recorded which). The TCR originated in a woman in her 30s who had recovered from COVID-19. The chain combines TRBV19 with TRBJ2-3, with TRBD1 matching over 12 bases. The CDR3 loop is CASSIDPPGTGGSNTQYF. CDR3 DNA sequence: TGTGCCAGTAGTATAGATCCCCCCGGGACAGGGGGCTCGAATACGCAGTATTTT.